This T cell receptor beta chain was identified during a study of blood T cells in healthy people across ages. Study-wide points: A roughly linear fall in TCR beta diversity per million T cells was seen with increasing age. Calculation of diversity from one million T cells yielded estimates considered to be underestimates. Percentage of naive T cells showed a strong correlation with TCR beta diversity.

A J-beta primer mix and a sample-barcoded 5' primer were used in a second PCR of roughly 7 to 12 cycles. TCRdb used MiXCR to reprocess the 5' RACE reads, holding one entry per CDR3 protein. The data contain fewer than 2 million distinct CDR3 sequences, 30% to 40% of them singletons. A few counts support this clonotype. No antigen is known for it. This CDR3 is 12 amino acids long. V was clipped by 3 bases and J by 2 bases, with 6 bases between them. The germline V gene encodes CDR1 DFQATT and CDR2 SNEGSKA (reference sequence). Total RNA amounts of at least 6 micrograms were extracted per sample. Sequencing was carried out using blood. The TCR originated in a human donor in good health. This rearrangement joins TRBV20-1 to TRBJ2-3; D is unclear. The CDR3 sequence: CSASDNTDTQYF. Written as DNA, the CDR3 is TGCAGTGCTAGCGACAACACAGATACGCAGTATTTT.